This T cell receptor beta chain was recorded in a study of blood T cell repertoires in COVID-19. Methods used by the authors: Scientists estimated how many nucleated cells there were by amplifying reference gene primers. Here immunoSEQ multiplex PCR was the method, and the copy in TCRdb shows in-frame clones only, minus some. V and J calls and clone size are those listed in that table; D and trimming were worked out from the DNA. Among about 220,000 clones, roughly four fifths were seen once, and the ten largest hold 3.6%. Living in about 25 US areas, the participants were between roughly 18 and 95 years of age. Allocation to cohorts depended on clinical history reported by the participants. A case of COVID-19 had been met by exposed participants within 2 weeks before study entry. This CDR3 is built from 18 residues. Germline V CDR1 and CDR2: SGHNT, YENEEA. Trimming at V came to 4 bases and at J to 5 bases, leaving 13 bases not matched to a gene.

The sequenced material came from PBMCs or T cells enriched from blood (not recorded which). This TCR derives from a woman aged 40 to 50 who had been exposed to COVID-19. The V gene is TRBV11-3, the J gene TRBJ2-5, with TRBD2 matching 13 bases. CDR3 DNA: TGTGCCAGCAGCTCCGGAACACTAGCGGGGGGGCTCTCGGAGACCCAGTACTTC. It is translated as CASSSGTLAGGLSETQYF.